This T cell receptor beta chain was found in a study of T cell responses to AZD1222 COVID-19 vaccine. The method was immunoSEQ multiplex PCR; TCRdb's version includes in-frame clones alone and lacks a portion of them. The table lists 89,000 or so clones, more than 85% of them singletons, with around 28% in the top ten. Germline loops: CDR1 MNHEY, CDR2 SVGAGI. The CDR3 is 15 amino acids. V shed 6 bases, J shed 0 bases, and the junction held 3 bases outside the gene matches. The chain carries TRBV6-5 and TRBJ1-5, with 9 positions matching TRBD1. The material was peripheral blood, obtained 28 days after the second AZD1222 dose. This clonotype was sampled from an adult who received the AZD1222 COVID-19 vaccine. The CDR3 DNA reads as TGTGCCAGCAGAAGGACAGGGGATAGCAATCAGCCCCAGCATTTT. Protein: CASRRTGDSNQPQHF.